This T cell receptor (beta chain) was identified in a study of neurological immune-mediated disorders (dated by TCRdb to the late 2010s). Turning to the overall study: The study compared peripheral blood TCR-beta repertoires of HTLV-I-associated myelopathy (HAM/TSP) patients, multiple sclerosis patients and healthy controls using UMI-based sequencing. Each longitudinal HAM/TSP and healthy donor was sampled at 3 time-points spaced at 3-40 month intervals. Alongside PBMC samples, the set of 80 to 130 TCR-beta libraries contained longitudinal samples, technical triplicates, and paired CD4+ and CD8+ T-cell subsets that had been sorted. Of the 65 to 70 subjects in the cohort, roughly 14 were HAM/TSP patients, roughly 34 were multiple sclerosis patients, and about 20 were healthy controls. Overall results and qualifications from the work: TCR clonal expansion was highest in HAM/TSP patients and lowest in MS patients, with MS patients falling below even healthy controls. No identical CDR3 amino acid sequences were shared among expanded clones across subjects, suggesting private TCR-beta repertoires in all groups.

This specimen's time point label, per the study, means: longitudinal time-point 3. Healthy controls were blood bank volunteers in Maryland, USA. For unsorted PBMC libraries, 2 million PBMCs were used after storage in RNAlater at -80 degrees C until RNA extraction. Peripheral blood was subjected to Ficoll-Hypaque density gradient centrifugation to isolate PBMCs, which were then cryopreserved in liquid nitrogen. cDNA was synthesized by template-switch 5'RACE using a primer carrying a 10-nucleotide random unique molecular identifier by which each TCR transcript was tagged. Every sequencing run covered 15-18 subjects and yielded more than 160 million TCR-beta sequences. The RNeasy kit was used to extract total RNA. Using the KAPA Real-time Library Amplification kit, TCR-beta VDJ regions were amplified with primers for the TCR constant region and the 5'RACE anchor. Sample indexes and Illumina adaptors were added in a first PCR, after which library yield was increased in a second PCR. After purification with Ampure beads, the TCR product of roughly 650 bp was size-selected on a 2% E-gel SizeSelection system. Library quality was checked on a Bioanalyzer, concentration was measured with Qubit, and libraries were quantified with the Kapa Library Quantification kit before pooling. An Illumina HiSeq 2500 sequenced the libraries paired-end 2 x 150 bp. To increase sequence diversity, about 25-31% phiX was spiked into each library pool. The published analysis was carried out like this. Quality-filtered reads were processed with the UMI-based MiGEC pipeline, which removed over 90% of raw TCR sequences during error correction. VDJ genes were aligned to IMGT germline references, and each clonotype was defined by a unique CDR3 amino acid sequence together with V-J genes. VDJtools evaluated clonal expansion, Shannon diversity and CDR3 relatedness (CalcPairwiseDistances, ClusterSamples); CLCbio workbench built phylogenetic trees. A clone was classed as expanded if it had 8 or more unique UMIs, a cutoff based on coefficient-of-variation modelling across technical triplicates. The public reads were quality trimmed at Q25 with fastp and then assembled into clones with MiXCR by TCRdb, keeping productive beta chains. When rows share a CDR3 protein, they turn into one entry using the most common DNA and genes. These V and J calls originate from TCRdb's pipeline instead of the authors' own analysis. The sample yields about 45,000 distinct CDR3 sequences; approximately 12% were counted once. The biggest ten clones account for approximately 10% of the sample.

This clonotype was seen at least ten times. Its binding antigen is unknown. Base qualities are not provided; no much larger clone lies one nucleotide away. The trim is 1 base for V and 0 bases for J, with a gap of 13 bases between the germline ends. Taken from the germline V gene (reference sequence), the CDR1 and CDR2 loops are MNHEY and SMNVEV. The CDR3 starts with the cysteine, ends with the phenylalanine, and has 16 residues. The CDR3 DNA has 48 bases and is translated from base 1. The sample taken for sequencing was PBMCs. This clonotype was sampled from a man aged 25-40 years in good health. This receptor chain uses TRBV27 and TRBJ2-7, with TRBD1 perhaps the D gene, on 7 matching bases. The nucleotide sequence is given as TGTGCCAGCAGTTTATTTTCCCAGGGGGGCTCCTACGAGCAGTACTTC. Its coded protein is CASSLFSQGGSYEQYF.